One sample yielded the 2 T cell receptor beta chains listed below, sequenced in a study of Ad26.COV2.S vaccination and SARS-CoV-2 variants. The repertoire was sequenced with immunoSEQ multiplex PCR; TCRdb's copy has only in-frame clones and lacks some. The repertoire includes roughly 420,000 clones, roughly nine tenths of them detected once, and 2.5% sits in the top ten. Treatment given: around 19 received Ad26.COV2.S at low or high dose, single or two shots; 5 received placebo; per-sample allocation not given. Samples were taken on day 63 after the first vaccine or placebo injection. The sequenced sample was peripheral blood, obtained in a trial of Ad26.COV2.S vaccine versus placebo. The receptors were sampled from a person between 18 and 65 years old who received the Ad26.COV2.S COVID-19 vaccine or a placebo.

This chain links TRBV5-5 with TRBJ2-7; D not resolved. This CDR3 has 17 amino acids. Germline loops: CDR1 SGHKS, CDR2 YYEKEE (reference sequence). V was trimmed by 1 base and J by 7 bases, leaving 24 bases between them. CDR3 in amino acids: CASSLSVGKSLLWEQYV. Here the CDR3 DNA reads TGTGCCAGCAGCTTGTCGGTGGGAAAGTCCTTATTATGGGAGCAGTACGTC.

The rearrangement joins TRBV19 to TRBJ1-3; 8 nucleotides line up with TRBD1. The germline V gene encodes CDR1 LNHDA and CDR2 SQIVND (reference sequence). CDR3 size: 17 residues. V lost 5 bases and J lost 2; bases outside the gene matches: 11. The CDR3: CASSRGGRGRPGNTIYF. The CDR3 coding sequence is TGTGCCAGTAGTCGAGGGGGCAGGGGGCGCCCTGGAAACACCATATATTTT. Using reference TRBV19 and TRBJ1-3 for the parts outside the CDR3, the full variable domain is DGGITQSPKYLFRKEGQNVTLSCEQNLNHDAMYWYRQDPGQGLRLIYYSQIVNDFQKGDIAEGYSVSREKKESFPLTVTSAQKNPTAFYLCASSRGGRGRPGNTIYFGEGSWLTVV.